The 5 T cell receptor beta chains below were found in one sample sequenced in a study of blood T cell repertoires in COVID-19. Sequencing was performed with immunoSEQ multiplex PCR; in TCRdb, only in-frame clones are kept and a portion is missing. The sample lists 180,000 or so clones, 85% to 90% seen once, with around 7.8% in the top ten. The sample comprised peripheral blood. The source is a woman aged 55-75 years with acute or convalescent COVID-19.

This rearrangement joins TRBV28 to TRBJ1-4, with D perhaps TRBD1 (5 bases). This CDR3 region has 13 residues. V dropped 6 bases and J dropped 7 bases, with 12 bases sitting between them. The V gene's germline CDR1 is MDHEN and CDR2 SYDVKM. CDR3 amino acids: CASSPRAPEKLFF. The CDR3, as DNA: TGTGCCAGCAGCCCCAGGGCCCCTGAAAAACTGTTTTTT.

The J gene is TRBJ2-3, the V gene TRBV3-1 (or the pseudogene TRBV3-2), with TRBD1 matching over 7 bases. This CDR3 contains 12 residues. Trimming cost V 5 bases and J 6 bases; bases outside gene matches: 2. Germline V lookup: CDR1 LGHDT, CDR2 YNNKEL (reference sequence). The CDR3 bases are TGTGCCAGCAGCTCGACAGGGGATACGCAGTATTTT. Translated: CASSSTGDTQYF.

This clone was observed a handful of times. The rearrangement joins TRBV6-5 to TRBJ2-7, with 10 bases matching TRBD2. Germline V gene sequence: CDR1 MNHEY, CDR2 SVGAGI. V was clipped by 4 bases and J by 2 bases; unmatched bases: 5. CDR3 length: 15 amino acids. The chain's CDR3 is CASSSGTSATYEQYF. In nucleotides, the CDR3 is TGTGCCAGCAGTTCCGGGACTAGCGCCACCTACGAGCAGTACTTC.

This sequence joins TRBV3-1 (or the pseudogene TRBV3-2) and TRBJ2-1; 9 bases map to TRBD2. V shed 5 bases, J shed 3 bases, and the junction held 5 bases outside the gene matches. The CDR3 consists of 15 residues. From germline, CDR1 is LGHDT and CDR2 YNNKEL (reference sequence). DNA for the CDR3: TGTGCCAGCAGCGAGACTAGCGGCGACTACAATGAGCAGTTCTTC. This translates into CASSETSGDYNEQFF.

The chain is built from TRBV29-1 and TRBJ1-4; 7 nucleotides match TRBD1. With 7 bases clipped from V and 8 bases from J, the junction kept 4 bases outside the gene matches. CDR1 is SQVTM and CDR2 is ANQGSEA in the germline V gene. The CDR3 runs 11 residues. The CDR3 region has the DNA TGCAGCGGCAGACAGGGCGAAAAACTGTTTTTT. This encodes CSGRQGEKLFF.